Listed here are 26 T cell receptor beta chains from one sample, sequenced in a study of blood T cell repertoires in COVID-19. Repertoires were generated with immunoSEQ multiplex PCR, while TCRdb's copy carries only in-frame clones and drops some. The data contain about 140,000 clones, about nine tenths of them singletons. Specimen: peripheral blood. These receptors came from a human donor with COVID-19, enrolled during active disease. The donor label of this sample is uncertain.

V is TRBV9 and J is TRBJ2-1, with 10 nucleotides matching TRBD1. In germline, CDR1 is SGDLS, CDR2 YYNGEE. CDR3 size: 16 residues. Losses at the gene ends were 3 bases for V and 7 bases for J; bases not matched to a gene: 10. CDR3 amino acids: CASSEGGQGSTNEQFF. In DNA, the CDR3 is TGTGCCAGCAGCGAGGGGGGACAGGGGTCCACAAATGAGCAGTTCTTC.

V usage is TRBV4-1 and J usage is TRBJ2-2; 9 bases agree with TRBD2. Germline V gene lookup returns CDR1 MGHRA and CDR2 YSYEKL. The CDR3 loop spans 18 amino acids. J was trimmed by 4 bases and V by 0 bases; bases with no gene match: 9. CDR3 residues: CASSQDRLGLAGTGELFF. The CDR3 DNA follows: TGCGCCAGCAGCCAAGATCGATTGGGACTAGCAGGCACCGGGGAGCTGTTTTTT.

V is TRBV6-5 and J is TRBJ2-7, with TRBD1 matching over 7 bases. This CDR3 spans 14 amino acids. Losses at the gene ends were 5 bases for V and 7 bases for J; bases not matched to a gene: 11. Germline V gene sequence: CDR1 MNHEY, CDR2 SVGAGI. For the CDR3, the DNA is TGTGCCAGCAGTAACCGGGACAGTTCTGAAGAGCAGTACTTC. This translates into CASSNRDSSEEQYF.

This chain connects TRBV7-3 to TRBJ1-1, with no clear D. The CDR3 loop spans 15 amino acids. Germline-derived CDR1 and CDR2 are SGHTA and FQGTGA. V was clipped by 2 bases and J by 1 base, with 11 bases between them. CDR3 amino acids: CASSLFPGGNTEAFF. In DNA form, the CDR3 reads TGTGCCAGCAGCTTATTTCCTGGCGGGAACACTGAAGCTTTCTTT.

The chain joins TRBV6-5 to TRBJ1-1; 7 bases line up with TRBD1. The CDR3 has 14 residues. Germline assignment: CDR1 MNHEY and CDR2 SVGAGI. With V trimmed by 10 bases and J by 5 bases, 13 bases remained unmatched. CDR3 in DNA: TGTGCCACCGTACCAACAGGGGAAGGAACTGAAGCTTTCTTT. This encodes CATVPTGEGTEAFF.

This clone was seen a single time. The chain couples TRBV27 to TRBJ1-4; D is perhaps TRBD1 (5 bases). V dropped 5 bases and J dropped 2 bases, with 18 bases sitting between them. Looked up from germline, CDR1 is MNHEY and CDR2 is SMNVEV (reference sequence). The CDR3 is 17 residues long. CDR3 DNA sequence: TGTGCCAGCAGTCCCTTTGGGGGAGGACTTACTAATGAAAAACTGTTTTTT. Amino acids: CASSPFGGGLTNEKLFF.

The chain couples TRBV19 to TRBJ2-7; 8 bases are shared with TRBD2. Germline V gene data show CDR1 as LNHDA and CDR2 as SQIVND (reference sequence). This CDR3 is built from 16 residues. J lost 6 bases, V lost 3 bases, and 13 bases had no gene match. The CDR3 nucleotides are TGTGCCAGTAGTATTGGTGCGAGCGGGAGCGATGTCGAGCAGTACTTC. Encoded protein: CASSIGASGSDVEQYF.

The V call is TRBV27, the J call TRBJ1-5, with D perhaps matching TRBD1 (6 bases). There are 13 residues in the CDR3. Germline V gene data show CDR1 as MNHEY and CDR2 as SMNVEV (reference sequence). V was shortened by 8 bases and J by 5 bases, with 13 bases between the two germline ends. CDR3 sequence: CASGGGPYQPQHF. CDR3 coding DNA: TGTGCCAGCGGCGGGGGGCCCTATCAGCCCCAGCATTTT.

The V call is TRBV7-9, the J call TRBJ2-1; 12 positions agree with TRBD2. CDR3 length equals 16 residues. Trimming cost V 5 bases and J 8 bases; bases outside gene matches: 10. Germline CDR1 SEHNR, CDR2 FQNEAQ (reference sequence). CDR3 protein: CASSGASGRAFYEQFF. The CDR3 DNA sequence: TGTGCCAGCAGCGGGGCTAGCGGGAGGGCCTTCTATGAGCAGTTCTTC.

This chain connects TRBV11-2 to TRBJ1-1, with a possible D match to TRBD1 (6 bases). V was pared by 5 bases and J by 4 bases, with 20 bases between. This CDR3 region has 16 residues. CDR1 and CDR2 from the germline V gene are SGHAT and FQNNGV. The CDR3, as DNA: TGTGCCAGCAGCCAGCAATCCAGGGGAAGGGGCACTGAAGCTTTCTTT. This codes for CASSQQSRGRGTEAFF.

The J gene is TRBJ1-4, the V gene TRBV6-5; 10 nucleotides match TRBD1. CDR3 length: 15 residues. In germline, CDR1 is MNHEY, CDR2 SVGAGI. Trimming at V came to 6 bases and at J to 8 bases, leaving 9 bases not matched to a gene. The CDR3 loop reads CASSRGTGVGEKLFF. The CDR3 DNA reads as TGTGCCAGCAGCAGGGGGACAGGGGTTGGGGAAAAACTGTTTTTT.

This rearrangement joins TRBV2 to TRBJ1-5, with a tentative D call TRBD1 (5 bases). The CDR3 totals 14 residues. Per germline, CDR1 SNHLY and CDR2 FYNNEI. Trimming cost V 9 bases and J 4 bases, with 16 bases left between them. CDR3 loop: CASGGTGGNQPQHF. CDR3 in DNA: TGTGCCAGTGGAGGGACCGGGGGGAATCAGCCCCAGCATTTT.

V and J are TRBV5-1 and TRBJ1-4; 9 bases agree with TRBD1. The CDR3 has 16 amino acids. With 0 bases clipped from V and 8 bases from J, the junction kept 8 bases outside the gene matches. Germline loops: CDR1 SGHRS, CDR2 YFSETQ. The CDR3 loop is CASSLVGTGYSEKLFF. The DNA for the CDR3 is TGCGCCAGCAGCTTGGTGGGGACAGGGTATAGCGAAAAACTGTTTTTT.

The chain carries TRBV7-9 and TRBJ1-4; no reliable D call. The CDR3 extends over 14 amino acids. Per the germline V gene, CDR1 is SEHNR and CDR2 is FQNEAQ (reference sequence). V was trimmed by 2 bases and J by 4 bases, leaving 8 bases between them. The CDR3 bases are TGTGCCAGCAGCTTATACAGTCATAATGAAAAACTGTTTTTT. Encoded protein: CASSLYSHNEKLFF.

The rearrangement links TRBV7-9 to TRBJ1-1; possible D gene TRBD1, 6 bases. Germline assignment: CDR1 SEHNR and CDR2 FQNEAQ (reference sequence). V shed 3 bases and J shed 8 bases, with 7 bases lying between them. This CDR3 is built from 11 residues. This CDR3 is CASSFGQEAFF. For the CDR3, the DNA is TGTGCCAGCAGCTTCGGACAGGAAGCTTTCTTT. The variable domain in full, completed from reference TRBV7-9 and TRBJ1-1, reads DTGVSQNPRHKITKRGQNVTFRCDPISEHNRLYWYRQTLGQGPEFLTYFQNEAQLEKSRLLSDRFSAERPKGSFSTLEIQRTEQGDSAMYLCASSFGQEAFFGQGTRLTVV.

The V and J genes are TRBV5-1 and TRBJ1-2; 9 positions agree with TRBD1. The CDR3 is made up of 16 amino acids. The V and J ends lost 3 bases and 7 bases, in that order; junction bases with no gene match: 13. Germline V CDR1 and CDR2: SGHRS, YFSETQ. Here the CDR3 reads CASSSGQGPRQGGYTF. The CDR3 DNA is TGCGCCAGCAGCTCCGGACAGGGGCCCCGCCAGGGTGGCTACACCTTC.

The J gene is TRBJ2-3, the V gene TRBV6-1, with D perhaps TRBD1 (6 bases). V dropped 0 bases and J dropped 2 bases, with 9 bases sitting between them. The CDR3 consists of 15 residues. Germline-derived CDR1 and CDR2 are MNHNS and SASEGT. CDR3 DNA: TGTGCCAGCAGTGAAGCGGGGGCCTACACAGATACGCAGTATTTT. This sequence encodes CASSEAGAYTDTQYF.

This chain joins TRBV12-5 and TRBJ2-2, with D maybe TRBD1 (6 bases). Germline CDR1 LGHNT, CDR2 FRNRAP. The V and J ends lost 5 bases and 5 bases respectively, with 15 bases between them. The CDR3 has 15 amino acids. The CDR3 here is CASGPTGWGTGELFF. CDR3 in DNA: TGTGCTAGTGGTCCCACAGGGTGGGGTACCGGGGAGCTGTTTTTT.

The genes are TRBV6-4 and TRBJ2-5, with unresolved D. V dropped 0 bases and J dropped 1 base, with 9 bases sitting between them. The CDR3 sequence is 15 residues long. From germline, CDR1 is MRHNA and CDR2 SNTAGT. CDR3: CASSDSICAQETQYF. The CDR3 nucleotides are TGTGCCAGCAGTGACTCGATATGCGCCCAAGAGACCCAGTACTTC.

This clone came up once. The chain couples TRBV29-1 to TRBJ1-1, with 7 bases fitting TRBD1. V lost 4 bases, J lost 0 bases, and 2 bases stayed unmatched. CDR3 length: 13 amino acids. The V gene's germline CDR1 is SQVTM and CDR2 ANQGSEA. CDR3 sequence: CSVGQGVNTEAFF. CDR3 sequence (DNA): TGCAGCGTTGGACAGGGAGTGAACACTGAAGCTTTCTTT. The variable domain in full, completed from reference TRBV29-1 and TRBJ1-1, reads SAVISQKPSRDICQRGTSLTIQCQVDSQVTMMFWYRQQPGQSLTLIATANQGSEATYESGFVIDKFPISRPNLTFSTLTVSNMSPEDSSIYLCSVGQGVNTEAFFGQGTRLTVV.

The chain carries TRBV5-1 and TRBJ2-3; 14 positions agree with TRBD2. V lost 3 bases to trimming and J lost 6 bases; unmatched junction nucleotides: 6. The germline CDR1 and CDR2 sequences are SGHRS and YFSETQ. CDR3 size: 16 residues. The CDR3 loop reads CASSWETSGGADTQYF. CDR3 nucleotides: TGCGCCAGCAGCTGGGAGACTAGCGGGGGGGCGGATACGCAGTATTTT.

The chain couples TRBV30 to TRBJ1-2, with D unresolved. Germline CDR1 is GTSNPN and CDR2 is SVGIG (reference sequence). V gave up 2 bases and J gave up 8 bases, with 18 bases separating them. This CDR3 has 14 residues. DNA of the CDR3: TGTGCCTGGAGTTCGGACGGAGGAGAAGGCGGCTACACCTTC. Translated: CAWSSDGGEGGYTF.

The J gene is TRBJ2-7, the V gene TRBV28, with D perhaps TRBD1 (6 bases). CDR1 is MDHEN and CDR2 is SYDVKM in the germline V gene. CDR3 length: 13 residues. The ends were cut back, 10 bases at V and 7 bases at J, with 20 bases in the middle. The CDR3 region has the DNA TGTGCCACCGTGACCCGGGCCCAGGGGGAGCAGTACTTC. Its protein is CATVTRAQGEQYF.

CDR3 in DNA: TGCGCCAGCAGCTTGGGTACTCAATTGTACCCCACGGTGAACTATGGCTACACCTTC. Its translation is CASSLGTQLYPTVNYGYTF. The V gene is TRBV5-1, the J gene TRBJ1-2; D gene unclear. V was trimmed by 0 bases and J by 2 bases, leaving 23 bases between them. The CDR3 extends over 19 amino acids. In germline, CDR1 is SGHRS, CDR2 YFSETQ.

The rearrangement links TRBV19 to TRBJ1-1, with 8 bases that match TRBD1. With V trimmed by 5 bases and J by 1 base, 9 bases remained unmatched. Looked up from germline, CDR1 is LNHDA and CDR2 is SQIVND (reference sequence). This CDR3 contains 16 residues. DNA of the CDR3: TGTGCCAGTAGTCAGGGGACAGGTGATTCGAACACTGAAGCTTTCTTT. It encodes CASSQGTGDSNTEAFF.

CDR3 bases: TGTGCCAGCAGCGCTTCCGGGACAGGGACCGGCTACACCTTC. Translated: CASSASGTGTGYTF. V gene TRBV9 combines with J gene TRBJ1-2, with 9 bases fitting TRBD1. CDR1 and CDR2 from the germline V gene are SGDLS and YYNGEE. This CDR3 comprises 14 residues. V gave up 3 bases and J gave up 8 bases; unmatched junction bases: 8.